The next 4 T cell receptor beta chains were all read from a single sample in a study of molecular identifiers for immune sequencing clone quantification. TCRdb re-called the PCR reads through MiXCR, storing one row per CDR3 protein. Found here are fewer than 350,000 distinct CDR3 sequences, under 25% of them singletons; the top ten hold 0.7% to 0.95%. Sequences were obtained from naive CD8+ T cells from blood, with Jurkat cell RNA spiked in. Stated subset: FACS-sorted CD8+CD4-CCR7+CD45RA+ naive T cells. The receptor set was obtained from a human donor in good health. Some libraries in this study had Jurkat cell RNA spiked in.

The CDR3 region is CASTMSTNTEAFF. CDR3 coding DNA: TGTGCCAGTACAATGAGCACGAACACTGAAGCTTTCTTT. V usage is TRBV19 and J usage is TRBJ1-1; D not resolved. Germline assignment: CDR1 LNHDA and CDR2 SQIVND (reference sequence). V lost 7 bases and J lost 1, with 10 bases in between. This CDR3 has 13 residues.

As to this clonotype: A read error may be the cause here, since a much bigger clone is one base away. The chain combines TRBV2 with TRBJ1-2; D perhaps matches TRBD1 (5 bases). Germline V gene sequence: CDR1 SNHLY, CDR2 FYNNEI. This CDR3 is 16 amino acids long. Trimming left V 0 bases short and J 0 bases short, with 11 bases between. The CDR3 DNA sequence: TGTGCCAGCAGTGAAGCGGGGCATACAGCTAACTATGGCTACACCTTC. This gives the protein CASSEAGHTANYGYTF.

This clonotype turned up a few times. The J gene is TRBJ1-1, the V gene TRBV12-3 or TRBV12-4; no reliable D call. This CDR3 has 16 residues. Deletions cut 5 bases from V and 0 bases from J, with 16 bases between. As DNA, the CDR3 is TGTGCCAGCAGTCCGTCATATGGACGCCTGAACACTGAAGCTTTCTTT. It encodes CASSPSYGRLNTEAFF.

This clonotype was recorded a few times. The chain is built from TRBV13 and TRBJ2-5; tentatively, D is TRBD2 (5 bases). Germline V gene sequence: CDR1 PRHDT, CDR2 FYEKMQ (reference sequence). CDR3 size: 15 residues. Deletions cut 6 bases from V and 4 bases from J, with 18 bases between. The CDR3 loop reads CASREWGSGVETQYF. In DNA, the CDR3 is TGTGCCAGCAGGGAGTGGGGAAGCGGAGTAGAGACCCAGTACTTC.